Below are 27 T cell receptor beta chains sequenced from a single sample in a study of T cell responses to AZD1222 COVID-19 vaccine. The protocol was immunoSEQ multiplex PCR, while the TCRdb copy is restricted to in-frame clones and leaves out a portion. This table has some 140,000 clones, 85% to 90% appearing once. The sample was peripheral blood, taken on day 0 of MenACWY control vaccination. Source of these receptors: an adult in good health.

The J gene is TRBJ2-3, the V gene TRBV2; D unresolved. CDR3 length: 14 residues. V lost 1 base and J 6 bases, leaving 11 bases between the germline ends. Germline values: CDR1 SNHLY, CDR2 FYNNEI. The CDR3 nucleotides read TGTGCCAGCAGTGAAGGCTGGAGTGATGATACGCAGTATTTT. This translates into CASSEGWSDDTQYF.

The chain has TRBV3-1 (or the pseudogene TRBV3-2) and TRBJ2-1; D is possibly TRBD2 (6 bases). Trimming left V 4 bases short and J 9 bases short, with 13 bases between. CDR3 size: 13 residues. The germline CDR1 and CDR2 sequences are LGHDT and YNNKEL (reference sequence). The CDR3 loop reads CASSLRTISEQFF. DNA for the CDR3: TGTGCCAGCAGCCTAAGGACTATCAGTGAGCAGTTCTTC.

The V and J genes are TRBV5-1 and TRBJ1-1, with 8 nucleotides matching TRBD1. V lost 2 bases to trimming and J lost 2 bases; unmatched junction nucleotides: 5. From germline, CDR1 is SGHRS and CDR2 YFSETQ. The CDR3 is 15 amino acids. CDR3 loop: CASSLPTGVNTEAFF. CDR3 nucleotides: TGCGCCAGCAGCTTACCGACAGGGGTTAACACTGAAGCTTTCTTT.

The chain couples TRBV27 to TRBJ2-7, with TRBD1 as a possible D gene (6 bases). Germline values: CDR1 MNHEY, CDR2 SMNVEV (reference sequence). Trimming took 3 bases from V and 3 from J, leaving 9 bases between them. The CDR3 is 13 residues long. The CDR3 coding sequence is TGTGCCAGCAGTTTGGCAGGGGTCTACGAGCAGTACTTC. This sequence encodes CASSLAGVYEQYF.

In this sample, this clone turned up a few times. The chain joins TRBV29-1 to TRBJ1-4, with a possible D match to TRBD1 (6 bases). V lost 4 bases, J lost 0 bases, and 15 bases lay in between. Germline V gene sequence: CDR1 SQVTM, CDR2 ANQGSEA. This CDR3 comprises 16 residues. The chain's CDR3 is CSVGRSRGATNEKLFF. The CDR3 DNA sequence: TGCAGCGTTGGCCGGAGTAGGGGGGCAACTAATGAAAAACTGTTTTTT.

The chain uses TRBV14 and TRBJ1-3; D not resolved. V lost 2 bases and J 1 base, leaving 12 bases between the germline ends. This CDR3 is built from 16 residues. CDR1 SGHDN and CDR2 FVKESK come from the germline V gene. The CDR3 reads CASSQSRLRSGNTIYF. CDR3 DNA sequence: TGTGCCAGCAGCCAAAGCAGGCTACGTTCTGGAAACACCATATATTTT.

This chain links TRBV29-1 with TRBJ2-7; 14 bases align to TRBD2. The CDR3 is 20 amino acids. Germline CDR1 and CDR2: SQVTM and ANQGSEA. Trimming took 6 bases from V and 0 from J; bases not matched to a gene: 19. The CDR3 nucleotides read TGCAGCGTGAACGGATTGCCGGGACTAGCGGGAGTAGGCGGCTCCTACGAGCAGTACTTC. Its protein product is CSVNGLPGLAGVGGSYEQYF.

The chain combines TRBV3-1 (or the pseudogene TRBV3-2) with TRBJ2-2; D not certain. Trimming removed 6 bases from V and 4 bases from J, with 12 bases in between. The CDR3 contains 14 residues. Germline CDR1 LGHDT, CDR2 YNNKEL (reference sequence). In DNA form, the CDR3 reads TGTGCCAGCAGAAGTCTGTGGGGCACCGGGGAGCTGTTTTTT. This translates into CASRSLWGTGELFF.

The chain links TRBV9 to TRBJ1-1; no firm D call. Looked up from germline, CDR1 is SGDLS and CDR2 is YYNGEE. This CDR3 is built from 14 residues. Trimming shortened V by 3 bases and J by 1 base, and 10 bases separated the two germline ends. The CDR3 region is CASSALDWNTEAFF. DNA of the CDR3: TGTGCCAGCAGCGCCCTAGACTGGAACACTGAAGCTTTCTTT.

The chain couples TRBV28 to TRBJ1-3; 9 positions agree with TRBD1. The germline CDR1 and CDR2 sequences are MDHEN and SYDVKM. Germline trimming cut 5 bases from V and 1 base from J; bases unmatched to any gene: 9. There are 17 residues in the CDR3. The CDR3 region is CASSATPGQGSGNTIYF. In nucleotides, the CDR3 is TGTGCCAGCAGTGCAACTCCGGGACAGGGTTCTGGAAACACCATATATTTT.

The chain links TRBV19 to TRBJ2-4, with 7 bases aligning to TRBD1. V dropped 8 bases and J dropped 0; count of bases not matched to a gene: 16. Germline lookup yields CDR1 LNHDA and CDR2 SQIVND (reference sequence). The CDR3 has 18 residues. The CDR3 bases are TGTGCCAGTCATCCGGGACAGAACTCTTACTTAGCCAAAAACATTCAGTACTTC. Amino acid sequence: CASHPGQNSYLAKNIQYF. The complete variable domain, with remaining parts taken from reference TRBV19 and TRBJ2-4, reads DGGITQSPKYLFRKEGQNVTLSCEQNLNHDAMYWYRQDPGQGLRLIYYSQIVNDFQKGDIAEGYSVSREKKESFPLTVTSAQKNPTAFYLCASHPGQNSYLAKNIQYFGAGTRLSVL.

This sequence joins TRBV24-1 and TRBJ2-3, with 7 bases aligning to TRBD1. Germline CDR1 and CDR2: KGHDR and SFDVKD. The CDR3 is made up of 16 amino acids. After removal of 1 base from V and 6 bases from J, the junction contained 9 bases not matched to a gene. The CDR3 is CATSDFNRGRSDTQYF. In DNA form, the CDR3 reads TGTGCCACCAGTGATTTTAACAGGGGTAGAAGTGATACGCAGTATTTT.

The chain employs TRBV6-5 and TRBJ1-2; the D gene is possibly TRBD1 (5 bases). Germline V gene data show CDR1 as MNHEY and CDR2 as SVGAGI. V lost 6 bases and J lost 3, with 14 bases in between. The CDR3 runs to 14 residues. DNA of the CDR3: TGTGCCAGCAGCCGATTAGGGGACGACTATGGCTACACCTTC. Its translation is CASSRLGDDYGYTF.

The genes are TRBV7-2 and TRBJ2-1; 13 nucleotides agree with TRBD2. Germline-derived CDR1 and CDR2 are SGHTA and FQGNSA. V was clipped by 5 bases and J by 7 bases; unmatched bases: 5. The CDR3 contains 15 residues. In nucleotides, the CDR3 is TGTGCCAGCAGCCCAGGGACTAGCGGGATAAATGAGCAGTTCTTC. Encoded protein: CASSPGTSGINEQFF.

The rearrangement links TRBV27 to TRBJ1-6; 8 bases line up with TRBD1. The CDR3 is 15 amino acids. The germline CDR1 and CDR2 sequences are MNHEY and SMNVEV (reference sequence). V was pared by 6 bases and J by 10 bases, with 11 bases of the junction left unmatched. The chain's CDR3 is CASSLTTGGRSPLHF. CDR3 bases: TGTGCCAGCAGCCTAACCACAGGGGGGCGGTCACCCCTCCACTTT.

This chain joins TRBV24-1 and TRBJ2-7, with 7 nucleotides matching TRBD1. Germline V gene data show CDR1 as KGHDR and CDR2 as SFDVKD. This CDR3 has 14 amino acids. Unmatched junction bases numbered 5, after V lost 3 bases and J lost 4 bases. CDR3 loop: CATSDTGVLYEQYF. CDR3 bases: TGTGCCACCAGTGATACAGGGGTTTTATACGAGCAGTACTTC.

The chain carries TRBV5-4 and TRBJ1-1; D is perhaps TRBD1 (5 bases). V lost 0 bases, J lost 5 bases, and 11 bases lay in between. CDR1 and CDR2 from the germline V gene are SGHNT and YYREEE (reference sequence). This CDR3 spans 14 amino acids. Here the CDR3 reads CASSLGSWGTEAFF. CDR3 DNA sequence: TGTGCCAGCAGCTTGGGCAGTTGGGGGACTGAAGCTTTCTTT.

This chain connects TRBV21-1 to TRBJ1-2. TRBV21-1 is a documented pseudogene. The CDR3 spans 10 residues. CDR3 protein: CASPRCGYTF. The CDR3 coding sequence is TGTGCCAGCCCCCGGTGTGGCTACACCTTC.

The CDR3 reads CASSLVGGGDQPQHF. The CDR3 DNA reads as TGTGCCAGCAGCTTAGTGGGCGGGGGCGATCAGCCCCAGCATTTT. The genes are TRBV7-2 and TRBJ1-5, with a weak D call TRBD1 (6 bases). Per the germline V gene, CDR1 is SGHTA and CDR2 is FQGNSA. This CDR3 spans 15 amino acids. V lost 1 base and J lost 5, with 12 bases in between.

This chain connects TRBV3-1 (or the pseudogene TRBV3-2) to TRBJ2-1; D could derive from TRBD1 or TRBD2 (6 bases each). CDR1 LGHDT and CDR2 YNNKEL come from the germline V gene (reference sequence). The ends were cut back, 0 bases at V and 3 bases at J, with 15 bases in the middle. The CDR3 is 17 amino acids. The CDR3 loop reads CASSQDLRGAIYNEQFF. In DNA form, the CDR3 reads TGTGCCAGCAGCCAAGATCTTAGGGGGGCTATCTACAATGAGCAGTTCTTC.

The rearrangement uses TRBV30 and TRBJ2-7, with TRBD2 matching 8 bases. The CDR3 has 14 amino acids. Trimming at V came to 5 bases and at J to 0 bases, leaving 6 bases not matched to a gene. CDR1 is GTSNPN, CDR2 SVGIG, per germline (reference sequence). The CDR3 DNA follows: TGTGCCTGGGTCCTCAGCGGGAGCTCCTACGAGCAGTACTTC. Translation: CAWVLSGSSYEQYF.

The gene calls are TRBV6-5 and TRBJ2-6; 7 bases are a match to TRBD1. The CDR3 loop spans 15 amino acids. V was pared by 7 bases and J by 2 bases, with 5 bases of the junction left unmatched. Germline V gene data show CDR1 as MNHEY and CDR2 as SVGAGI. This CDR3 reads CASTRTGTGANVLTF. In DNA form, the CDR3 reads TGTGCCAGCACTAGGACAGGTACTGGGGCCAACGTCCTGACTTTC.

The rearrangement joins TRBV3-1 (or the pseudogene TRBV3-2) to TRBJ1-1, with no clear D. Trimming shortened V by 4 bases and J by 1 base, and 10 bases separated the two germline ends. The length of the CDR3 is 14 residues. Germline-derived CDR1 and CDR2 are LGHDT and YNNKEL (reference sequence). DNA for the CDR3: TGTGCCAGCAGCCCTCGACTCAGGAACACTGAAGCTTTCTTT. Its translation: CASSPRLRNTEAFF.

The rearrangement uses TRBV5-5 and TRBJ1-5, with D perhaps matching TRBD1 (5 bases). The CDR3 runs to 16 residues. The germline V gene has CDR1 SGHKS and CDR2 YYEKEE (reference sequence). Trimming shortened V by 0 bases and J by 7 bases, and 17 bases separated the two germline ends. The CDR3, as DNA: TGTGCCAGCAGCTTGGGTGTAGGCGGGGGTGGCCAGCCCCAGCATTTT. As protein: CASSLGVGGGGQPQHF.

The CDR3 DNA sequence: TGTGCCAGCAGTCCAGGGACATTCAGCACAGATACGCAGTATTTT. Protein product: CASSPGTFSTDTQYF. The chain employs TRBV5-8 and TRBJ2-3; D is perhaps TRBD1 (6 bases). CDR1 and CDR2 from the germline V gene are SGHTS and YDEGEE. The germline V and J ends were trimmed by 5 bases and 0 bases, with 13 bases remaining between them. This CDR3 is 15 amino acids long. The variable domain in full, completed from reference TRBV5-8 and TRBJ2-3, reads EAGVTQSPTHLIKTRGQQATLRCSPISGHTSVYWYQQALGLGLQFLLWYDEGEERNRGNFPPRFSGRQFPNYSSELNVNALELEDSALYLCASSPGTFSTDTQYFGPGTRLTVL.

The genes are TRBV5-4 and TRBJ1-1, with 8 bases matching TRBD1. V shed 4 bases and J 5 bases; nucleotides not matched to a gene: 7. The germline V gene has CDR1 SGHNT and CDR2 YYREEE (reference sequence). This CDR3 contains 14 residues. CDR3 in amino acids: CASSIQTGETEAFF. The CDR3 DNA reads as TGTGCCAGCAGCATTCAGACAGGGGAAACTGAAGCTTTCTTT.

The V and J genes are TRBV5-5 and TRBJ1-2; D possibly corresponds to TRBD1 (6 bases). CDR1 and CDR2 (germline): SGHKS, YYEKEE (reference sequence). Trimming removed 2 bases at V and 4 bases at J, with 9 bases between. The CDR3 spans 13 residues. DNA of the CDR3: TGTGCCAGCAGCTTTGCGGACAGCTATGGCTACACCTTC. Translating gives CASSFADSYGYTF.